This T cell receptor (beta chain) was captured in a study of pediatric ulcerative colitis. General study results and limits: A couple of rectal CDR3 clonotypes occurred in all ulcerative colitis patients.

At colonoscopy, a blood sample was also collected. Generated by immunoSEQ multiplex PCR, the TCRdb table keeps only in-frame clones and is missing some. The sample consists of 55,000 to 70,000 clones, over 80% of them appearing once. A remark on this clone: The target antigen is unknown.

The germline V gene has CDR1 SGHVS and CDR2 FQNEAQ. The CDR3 totals 14 residues. The V end lost 7 bases, the J end lost 0 bases, and 12 bases lay between the germline ends. This receptor was obtained from a boy younger than 18 who was a control in a study of pediatric ulcerative colitis. Material: blood. The chain carries TRBV7-8 and TRBJ1-2, with D unresolved. The CDR3 coding sequence is TGTGCCAGCACCCGTCTAGAAACTAACTATGGCTACACCTTC. Its translation is CASTRLETNYGYTF.